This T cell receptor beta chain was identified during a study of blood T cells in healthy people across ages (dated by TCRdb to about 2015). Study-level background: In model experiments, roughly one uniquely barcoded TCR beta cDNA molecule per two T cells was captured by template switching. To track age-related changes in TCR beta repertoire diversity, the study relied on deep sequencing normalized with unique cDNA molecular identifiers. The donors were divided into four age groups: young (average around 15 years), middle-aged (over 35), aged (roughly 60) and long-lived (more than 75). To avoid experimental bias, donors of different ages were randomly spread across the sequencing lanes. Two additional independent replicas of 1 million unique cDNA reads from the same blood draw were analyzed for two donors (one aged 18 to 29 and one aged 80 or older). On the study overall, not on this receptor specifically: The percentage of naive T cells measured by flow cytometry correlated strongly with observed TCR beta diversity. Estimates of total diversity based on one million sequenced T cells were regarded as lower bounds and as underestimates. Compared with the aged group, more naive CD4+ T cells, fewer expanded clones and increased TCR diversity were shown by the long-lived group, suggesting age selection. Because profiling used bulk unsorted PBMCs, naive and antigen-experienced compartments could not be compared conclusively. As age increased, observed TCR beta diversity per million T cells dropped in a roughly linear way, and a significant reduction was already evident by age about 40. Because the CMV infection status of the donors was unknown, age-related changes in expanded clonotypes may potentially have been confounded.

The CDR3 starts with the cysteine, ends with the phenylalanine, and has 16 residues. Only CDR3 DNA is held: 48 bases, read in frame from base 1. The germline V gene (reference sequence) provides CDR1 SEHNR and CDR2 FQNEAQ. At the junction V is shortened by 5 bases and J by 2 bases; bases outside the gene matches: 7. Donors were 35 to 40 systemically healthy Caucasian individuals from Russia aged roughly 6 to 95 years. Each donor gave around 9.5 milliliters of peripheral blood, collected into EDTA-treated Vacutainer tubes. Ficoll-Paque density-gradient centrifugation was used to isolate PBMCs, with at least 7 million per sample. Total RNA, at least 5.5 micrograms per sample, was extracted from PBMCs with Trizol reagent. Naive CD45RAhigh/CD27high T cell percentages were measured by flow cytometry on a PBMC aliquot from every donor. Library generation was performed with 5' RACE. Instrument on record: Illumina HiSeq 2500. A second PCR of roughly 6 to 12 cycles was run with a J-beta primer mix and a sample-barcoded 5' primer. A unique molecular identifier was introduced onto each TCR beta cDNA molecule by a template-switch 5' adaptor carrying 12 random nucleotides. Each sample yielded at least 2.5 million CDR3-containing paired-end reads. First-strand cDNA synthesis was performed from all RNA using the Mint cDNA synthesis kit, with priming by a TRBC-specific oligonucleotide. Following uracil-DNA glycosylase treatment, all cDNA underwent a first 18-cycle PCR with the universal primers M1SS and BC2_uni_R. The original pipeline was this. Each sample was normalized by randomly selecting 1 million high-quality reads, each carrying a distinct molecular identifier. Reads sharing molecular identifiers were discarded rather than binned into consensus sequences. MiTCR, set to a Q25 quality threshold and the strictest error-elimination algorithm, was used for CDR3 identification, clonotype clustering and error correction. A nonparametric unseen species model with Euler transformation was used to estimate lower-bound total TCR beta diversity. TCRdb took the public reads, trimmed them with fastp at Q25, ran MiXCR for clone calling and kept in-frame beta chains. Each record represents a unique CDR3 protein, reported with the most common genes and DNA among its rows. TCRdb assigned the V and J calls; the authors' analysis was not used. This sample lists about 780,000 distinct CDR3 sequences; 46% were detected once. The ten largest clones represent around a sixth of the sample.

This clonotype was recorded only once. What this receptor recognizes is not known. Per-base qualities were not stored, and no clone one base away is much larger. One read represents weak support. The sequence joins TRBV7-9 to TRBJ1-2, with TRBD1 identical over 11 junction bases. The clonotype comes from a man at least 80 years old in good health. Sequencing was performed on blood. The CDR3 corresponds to CASSARDRGANYGYTF. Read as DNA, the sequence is TGTGCCAGCAGCGCGAGGGACAGGGGGGCGAACTATGGCTACACCTTC.